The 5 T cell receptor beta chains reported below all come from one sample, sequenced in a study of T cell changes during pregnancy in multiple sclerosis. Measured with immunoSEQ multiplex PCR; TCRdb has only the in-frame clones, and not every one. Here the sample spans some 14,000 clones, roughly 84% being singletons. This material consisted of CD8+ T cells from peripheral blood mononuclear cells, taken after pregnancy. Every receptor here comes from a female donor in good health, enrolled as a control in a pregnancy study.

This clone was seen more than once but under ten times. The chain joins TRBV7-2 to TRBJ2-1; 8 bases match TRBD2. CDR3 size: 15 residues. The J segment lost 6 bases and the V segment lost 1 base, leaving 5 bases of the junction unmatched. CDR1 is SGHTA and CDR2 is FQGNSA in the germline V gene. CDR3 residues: CASSLVAGGGNEQFF. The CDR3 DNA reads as TGTGCCAGCAGCTTAGTTGCGGGGGGCGGCAATGAGCAGTTCTTC. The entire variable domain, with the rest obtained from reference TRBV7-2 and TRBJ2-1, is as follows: GAGVSQSPSNKVTEKGKDVELRCDPISGHTALYWYRQSLGQGLEFLIYFQGNSAPDKSGLPSDRFSAERTGGSVSTLTIQRTQQEDSAVYLCASSLVAGGGNEQFFGPGTRLTVL.

CDR3 sequence: CASSEADRAGNTIYF. The CDR3 nucleotides read TGTGCCAGCAGTGAAGCGGACAGGGCTGGAAACACCATATATTTT. V usage is TRBV2 and J usage is TRBJ1-3, with 8 bases lining up with TRBD1. There are 15 residues in the CDR3. V trimming: 0 bases; J trimming: 2 bases; junction bases outside the gene matches: 0. Germline CDR1 and CDR2: SNHLY and FYNNEI.

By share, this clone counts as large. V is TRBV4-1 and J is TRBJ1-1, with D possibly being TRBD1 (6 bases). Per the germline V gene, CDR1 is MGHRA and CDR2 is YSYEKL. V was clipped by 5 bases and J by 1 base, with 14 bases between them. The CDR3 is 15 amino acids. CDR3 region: CASSARGGGNTEAFF. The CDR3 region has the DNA TGCGCCAGCAGCGCCCGGGGAGGGGGGAACACTGAAGCTTTCTTT.

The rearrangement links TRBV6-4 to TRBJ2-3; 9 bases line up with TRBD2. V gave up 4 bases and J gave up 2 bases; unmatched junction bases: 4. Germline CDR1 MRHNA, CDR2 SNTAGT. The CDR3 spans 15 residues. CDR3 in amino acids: CASSAVAGDTDTQYF. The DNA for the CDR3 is TGTGCCAGCAGTGCAGTAGCGGGGGACACAGATACGCAGTATTTT.

CDR3 sequence reads: CASSLALPSGGLDEQFF. CDR3 DNA: TGCGCCAGCAGCTTGGCTCTCCCTAGCGGGGGGTTGGATGAGCAGTTCTTC. The chain couples TRBV5-1 to TRBJ2-1, with TRBD2 identical over 11 bases. With 0 bases clipped from V and 8 bases from J, the junction kept 10 bases outside the gene matches. Germline-derived CDR1 and CDR2 are SGHRS and YFSETQ. CDR3 length equals 17 residues. The full variable domain, with the rest looked up from reference TRBV5-1 and TRBJ2-1, is KAGVTQTPRYLIKTRGQQVTLSCSPISGHRSVSWYQQTPGQGLQFLFEYFSETQRNKGNFPGRFSGRQFSNSRSEMNVSTLELGDSALYLCASSLALPSGGLDEQFFGPGTRLTVL.